The clone carrying this TCR beta chain has only a few counts. The antigen remains undetermined. The data derive from a study of identical twins. Template switching created a universal primer site, and the cDNA included unique molecular identifiers. From the 5' RACE reads, TCRdb called clonotypes with MiXCR, one entry per CDR3 protein. There are more than 400,000 distinct CDR3 sequences in the sample; roughly 15% occur only once, and nearly 0.45% lies in the top ten. Study-wide points: Conclusions were drawn cross-sectionally by statistical analysis, without following the same donors.

All donors comprised healthy Caucasians. V was pared by 3 bases and J by 9 bases, with 13 bases of the junction left unmatched. In germline, CDR1 is MNHEY, CDR2 SMNVEV (reference sequence). The CDR3 is 16 residues long. These data were likewise used in another study, on yellow fever vaccine responses in identical twins. That source reports: The authors reported partly convergent, partly personalized vaccine responses in identical twins.

Specimen: CD4+ T cells sorted from blood. The V call is TRBV27, the J call TRBJ2-1; TRBD1 matches 8 bases. This TCR was recovered from a young woman in good health. The CDR3 sequence is CASSFLGTGSWGEQFF. In nucleotides, the CDR3 is TGTGCCAGCAGTTTTCTTGGGACAGGATCTTGGGGTGAGCAGTTCTTC.